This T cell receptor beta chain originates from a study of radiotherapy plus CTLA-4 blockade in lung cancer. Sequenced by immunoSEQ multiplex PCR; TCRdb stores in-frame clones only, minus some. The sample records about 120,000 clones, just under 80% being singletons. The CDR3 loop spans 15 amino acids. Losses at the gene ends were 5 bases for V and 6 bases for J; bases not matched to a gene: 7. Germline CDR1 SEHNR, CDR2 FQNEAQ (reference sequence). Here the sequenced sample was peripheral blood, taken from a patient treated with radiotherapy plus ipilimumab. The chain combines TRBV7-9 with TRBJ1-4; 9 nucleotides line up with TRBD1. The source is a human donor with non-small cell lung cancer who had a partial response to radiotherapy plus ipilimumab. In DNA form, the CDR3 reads TGTGCCAGCAGCGGGGGGACAGGGTTGGATGAAAAACTGTTTTTT. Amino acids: CASSGGTGLDEKLFF.